Listed below are T cell receptor beta chains from one sample, sequenced in a study of vaccination and CD4 T cells after COVID-19. No antigen is known for these receptors. TCRdb used MiXCR to reprocess the PCR reads, holding one entry per CDR3 protein. This table has 9,300 or so distinct CDR3 sequences, 50% to 60% appearing once. Sequenced input: CD4+ T cells from blood, cultured in vitro. These TCRs come from a human donor who had recovered from COVID-19. Both conserved end residues are part of each CDR3. The D gene is left open where the match is weak. Not every row has a clone size; where given, it reads once, few, many or a size class.

>TRBD2|TRBJ2-2|17|TRBV30|.
TGTGCCTGGACGGGACTAGCGGGAGATCTGAACACCGGGGAGCTGTTTTTT
CAWTGLAGDLNTGELFF
>TRBD1|TRBJ1-2|13|TRBV20-1|.
TGCAGTATTAACAGGGGGGGTGGCTATGGCTACACCTTC
CSINRGGGYGYTF
>.|TRBJ1-1|16|TRBV20-1|.
TGCAGTGCCGAGACAGGAGCAATGTTCGCCGCTGCTGAAGCTTTCTTT
CSAETGAMFAAAEAFF
>.|TRBJ1-1|13|TRBV6-1|few
TGTGCCAGCACCCCTCGGGGGAACACTGAAGCTTTCTTT
CASTPRGNTEAFF
>TRBD2|TRBJ2-2|18|TRBV15|.
TGTGCCACCAGCAGGAGACTAGCGGGGGCCTCGGGCACCGGGGAGCTGTTTTTT
CATSRRLAGASGTGELFF
>TRBD1|TRBJ1-6|15|TRBV10-1|.
TGCGCCAGCAGTGATGGGACAGGTTATAATTCACCCCTCCACTTT
CASSDGTGYNSPLHF
>.|TRBJ2-7|12|TRBV20-1|few
TGCAGTGCGCGCACCAGGGACTACGAGCAGTACTTC
CSARTRDYEQYF
>TRBD1|TRBJ1-2|18|TRBV20-1|few
TGCAGTGCTAGCCATGACTTGGACAGGGGGCCTCCTAACTATGGCTACACCTTC
CSASHDLDRGPPNYGYTF
>.|TRBJ1-2|14|TRBV10-3|few
TGTGCCATCAGTGAGTCTGGCAACCTCTATGGCTACACCTTC
CAISESGNLYGYTF
>.|TRBJ1-2|15|TRBV20-1|few
TGCAGTGCTAGACCCCCGGCACGGGGGGCGTCGGGCTACACCTTC
CSARPPARGASGYTF
>.|TRBJ1-5|14|TRBV12-3/TRBV12-4|.
TGTGCCAGCAGCAACAGGGATAGCAATCAGCCCCAGCATTTT
CASSNRDSNQPQHF
>.|TRBJ1-6|16|TRBV28|.
TGTGCCAGCAGTCCGACCCTGACAGGCCGAAATTCACCCCTCCACTTT
CASSPTLTGRNSPLHF
>.|TRBJ1-5|11|TRBV2|.
TGTGCCAGCAGTGATGATCAGCCCCAGCATTTT
CASSDDQPQHF
>.|TRBJ2-1|17|TRBV10-3|.
TGTGCCATCAGTGAGTCACGGGGGCGGGGAACCTACAATGAGCAGTTCTTC
CAISESRGRGTYNEQFF
>TRBD2|TRBJ2-1|15|TRBV20-1|.
TGCAGTGCTAGAGCTACTAGCGGGGGGGCCAGTGAGCAGTTCTTC
CSARATSGGASEQFF
>.|TRBJ2-6|14|TRBV2|.
TGTGCCAGCAGTGACGTAGCGGGGGCCAACGTCCTGACTTTC
CASSDVAGANVLTF
>.|TRBJ2-7|16|TRBV20-1|.
TGCAGTGCTAGAGACGCAAGCGGACCGAGACCCTACGAGCAGTACTTC
CSARDASGPRPYEQYF
>.|TRBJ1-1|12|TRBV18|few
TGTGCCAGCTCATCGCCGGACGCTCCAGCTTTCTTT
CASSSPDAPAFF
>.|TRBJ1-6|12|TRBV25-1|.
TGTGCCAGTTGTTCCGCGGGTTCACCCCTCCACTTT
CASCSAGSPLHF
>.|TRBJ1-6|12|TRBV2|.
TGTGCCAGCGACAAGCTAAGCTCACCCCTCCACTTT
CASDKLSSPLHF
>.|TRBJ1-2|13|TRBV20-1|few
TGCAGTGCCGATACCCGTACGGCCTATGGCTACACCTTC
CSADTRTAYGYTF
>.|TRBJ2-5|13|TRBV12-3/TRBV12-4|.
TGTGCCAGCAGTTTGTTCAGCCAAGAGACCCAGTACTTC
CASSLFSQETQYF
>.|TRBJ1-2|14|TRBV29-1|.
TGCAGCGTTGAAGGGGGGCAGGGATTCTATGGCTACACCTTC
CSVEGGQGFYGYTF
>.|TRBJ2-3|12|TRBV20-1|few
TGCAGTGCCCCGCCGAACACAGATACGCAGTATTTT
CSAPPNTDTQYF
>.|TRBJ1-1|16|TRBV11-3|.
TGTGCCAGCAGCTTAGGGTCGGCAGGTTTAGGTGCTGAAGCTTTCTTT
CASSLGSAGLGAEAFF
>.|TRBJ2-1|17|TRBV15|few
TGTGCCACCAGCAGGTCCCCGGCACGAGTTACTTACAATGAGCAGTTCTTC
CATSRSPARVTYNEQFF
>TRBD1|TRBJ2-5|16|TRBV2|.
TGTGCCAGCAGCAGTACCGGGACAGGGTGGGGAGAGACCCAGTACTTC
CASSSTGTGWGETQYF
>.|TRBJ1-6|16|TRBV21-1|.
TGTGCCAGCAGCAAAGAACAGGTCCCCTTTAAATCACCCCTCCACTTT
CASSKEQVPFKSPLHF
>TRBD2|TRBJ2-1|16|TRBV7-2|.
TGTGCCAGCAGCTTAGAGGCCGGGACTAGCATGCGTGAGCAGTTCTTC
CASSLEAGTSMREQFF
>.|TRBJ1-1|15|TRBV20-1|.
TGCAGTGCTAGAGATTTTCAGGGGTCGAACACTGAAGCTTTCTTT
CSARDFQGSNTEAFF
>TRBD1|TRBJ1-4|13|TRBV18|.
TGTGCCAGCTCACGTTCAGGGGGCGAAAAACTGTTTTTT
CASSRSGGEKLFF
>TRBD1|TRBJ2-5|14|TRBV2|.
TGTGCCAGCAGTGACGACAGGGGGCAAGAGACCCAGTACTTC
CASSDDRGQETQYF
>TRBD2|TRBJ2-3|15|TRBV5-4|.
TGTGCCAGCAGCCGACTAGCGGGGAACACAGATACGCAGTATTTT
CASSRLAGNTDTQYF
>.|TRBJ2-6|16|TRBV29-1|.
TGCAGCGTTGAAGAGGCGGGCGTCTCTGGGGCCAACGTCCTGACTTTC
CSVEEAGVSGANVLTF
>.|TRBJ2-2|16|TRBV4-2|.
TGTGCCAGCAGGGTGGAAGGGGGGCCATGGACCGGGGAGCTGTTTTTT
CASRVEGGPWTGELFF
>.|TRBJ2-1|14|TRBV29-1|.
TGCAGCGTGACCCCTGGGGTAGTCGGTAATGAGCAGTTCTTC
CSVTPGVVGNEQFF